This T cell receptor beta chain was profiled in a study of CD8+ T cells in alopecia areata. The J segment lost 3 bases and the V segment lost 3 bases, leaving 5 bases of the junction unmatched. Germline loops: CDR1 SNHLY, CDR2 FYNNEI. The CDR3 has 15 amino acids. Regarding treatment: oral pan-JAK inhibitor, 5-10 mg twice daily. Sequencing used cDNA as its template, made by extracting RNA and reverse transcribing it. The repertoire was sequenced with immunoSEQ multiplex PCR; TCRdb's copy has only in-frame clones and lacks some. This sample has some 110,000 clones; roughly 58% occur once, and the top ten carry 25% to 30%. This clone was detected a few times.

The rearrangement links TRBV2 to TRBJ2-7; 10 bases map to TRBD1. The receptor's source is a human donor with alopecia areata. The sequencing here drew on CD8+ T cells sorted from blood, taken at week 4, from a patient treated with tofacitinib. CDR3 sequence: CASSDSGQGIYEQYF. CDR3 sequence (DNA): TGTGCCAGCAGTGACTCGGGACAGGGGATCTACGAGCAGTACTTC.